This T cell receptor (beta chain) was recorded in a study of blood T cell repertoires in COVID-19. Germline CDR1 MNHNS, CDR2 SASEGT. Trimming at V came to 4 bases and at J to 5 bases, leaving 17 bases not matched to a gene. This CDR3 contains 19 residues. Clones were sequenced by immunoSEQ multiplex PCR, and TCRdb holds only the in-frame ones, with some missing. The sample contains around 63,000 clones, around 81% of which appear only once. The gene calls are TRBV6-1 and TRBJ2-5; 12 positions agree with TRBD2. The clonotype originates from a man in his 60s with acute or convalescent COVID-19. Sequencing input: peripheral blood. This chain's CDR3 is CASSAGQIASGGAGETQYF. CDR3 DNA sequence: TGTGCCAGCAGTGCCGGGCAGATCGCTAGCGGGGGGGCCGGGGAGACCCAGTACTTC.